The entry below describes one T cell receptor beta chain. This sample is part of a study of cytomegalovirus exposure and HLA in healthy donors. PCR involved 60 Vbeta and 13 Jbeta primers. Assay: immunoSEQ multiplex PCR; the TCRdb copy retains only in-frame clones and omits some. The sample gives approximately 90,000 clones, 60% to 80% of which show up once; more than 3.5% is in the top ten. Trimming left V 4 bases short and J 4 bases short, with 8 bases between. The germline CDR1 and CDR2 sequences are DFQATT and SNEGSKA (reference sequence). The CDR3 covers 11 residues. V is TRBV20-1 and J is TRBJ2-7, with TRBD1 as a possible D gene (6 bases). The origin of this receptor is a man aged 25-45 years in good health and CMV-seronegative. The material sequenced was PBMCs. Here the CDR3 reads CSATGQYEQYF. The CDR3 bases are TGCAGTGCTACAGGACAGTACGAGCAGTACTTC.